The clone carrying this T cell receptor (beta chain) appeared many times. Its antigen is not identified. These data come from a study of T-cell reconstitution after alpha-beta-depleted transplantation in children. The authors prepared the TCRbeta library with unique molecular identifiers. TCRdb reprocessed the PCR reads via MiXCR and lists one record per CDR3 protein. Of around 700,000 distinct CDR3 sequences listed, around 12% are singletons. Study-level findings and limits: Several hundred expanded graft clones reportedly were the source of alpha-beta T cells about two months after transplant. When one year had passed after transplant, most T-cell counts and diversity came from newly produced T cells. Surviving recipient T cells and intrathymic progenitors accounted for some patients' high TCRbeta diversity at day 60.

Germline CDR1 reads SEHNR; CDR2 reads FQNEAQ (reference sequence). CDR3 size: 13 residues. V lost 5 bases to trimming and J lost 2 bases, with 10 bases between them. The chain is built from TRBV7-9 and TRBJ2-7, with no clear D. The source was PBMCs, collected before TCRalphabeta/CD19-depleted stem cell transplant. The clonotype originates from a girl aged 2-10 years with congenital amegakaryocytic thrombocytopenia, due to receive a stem cell transplant. CDR3 amino acids: CASSRSSPYEQYF. CDR3 coding DNA: TGTGCCAGCAGCCGTAGTAGTCCCTACGAGCAGTACTTC.